A selection of T cell receptor beta chains follows, all from one sample in a study of T-cell memory formation after mild COVID-19. TCRdb redid the calling of the 5' RACE reads with MiXCR, one entry per CDR3 protein. Of around 250,000 distinct CDR3 sequences detected, about a sixth appear once; the ten largest clones hold roughly 25%. The sequenced sample consisted of PBMCs or a T cell subset sorted from them (not recorded which). These receptors originate from a man younger than 30 who had mild COVID-19 (a few samples of this study predate the infection). Cell type and time point are not known. Both conserved end residues are part of each CDR3. The D gene is left open where the match is weak. A clone size is listed for some rows: how often the clone was seen (once, few, many), or a class if it is expanded.

v_call: TRBV29-1
d_call: NA
j_call: TRBJ2-5
clone_size: few
cdr3_aa: CSTQWGVTQYF
cdr3_nt: TGCAGCACTCAATGGGGTGTGACCCAGTACTTC

v_call: TRBV18
d_call: NA
j_call: TRBJ2-7
clone_size: NA
cdr3_aa: CASSPRESYEQYF
cdr3_nt: TGTGCCAGCTCACCAAGGGAATCCTACGAGCAGTACTTC

v_call: TRBV6-2/TRBV6-3
d_call: TRBD2
j_call: TRBJ2-5
clone_size: NA
cdr3_aa: CASSYPGTSGGTQYF
cdr3_nt: TGTGCCAGCAGTTACCCAGGGACTAGCGGTGGGACCCAGTACTTC

v_call: TRBV6-4
d_call: NA
j_call: TRBJ2-1
clone_size: NA
cdr3_aa: CASSDNNEQFF
cdr3_nt: TGTGCCAGCAGTGATAACAATGAGCAGTTCTTC

v_call: TRBV28
d_call: NA
j_call: TRBJ1-5
clone_size: NA
cdr3_aa: CASSFLQVEQPQHF
cdr3_nt: TGTGCCAGCAGTTTTCTACAGGTTGAACAGCCCCAGCATTTT

v_call: TRBV5-1
d_call: TRBD1
j_call: TRBJ2-3
clone_size: NA
cdr3_aa: CASSNSGTEVFVTQYF
cdr3_nt: TGCGCCAGCAGCAACTCCGGGACAGAGGTTTTTGTTACGCAGTATTTT

v_call: TRBV7-9
d_call: NA
j_call: TRBJ1-5
clone_size: few
cdr3_aa: CASSLAGTGTFPQHF
cdr3_nt: TGTGCCAGCAGCTTAGCGGGCACAGGGACCTTTCCCCAGCATTTT

v_call: TRBV19
d_call: TRBD2
j_call: TRBJ2-5
clone_size: few
cdr3_aa: CASRERGQETQYF
cdr3_nt: TGTGCCAGTAGAGAGCGGGGGCAAGAGACCCAGTACTTC

v_call: TRBV9
d_call: TRBD2
j_call: TRBJ2-3
clone_size: few
cdr3_aa: CASSVGGSGGPTQYF
cdr3_nt: TGTGCCAGCAGCGTAGGCGGTAGCGGGGGGCCAACGCAGTATTTT

v_call: TRBV5-1
d_call: NA
j_call: TRBJ1-3
clone_size: few
cdr3_aa: CASSLGGQLGNTIYF
cdr3_nt: TGCGCCAGCAGCTTGGGGGGGCAGCTTGGAAACACCATATATTTT

v_call: TRBV7-9
d_call: NA
j_call: TRBJ1-5
clone_size: NA
cdr3_aa: CASSYGPDGNQPQHF
cdr3_nt: TGTGCCAGCAGTTACGGGCCGGACGGCAATCAGCCCCAGCATTTT

v_call: TRBV20-1
d_call: NA
j_call: TRBJ2-7
clone_size: NA
cdr3_aa: CSARADLPTTQYF
cdr3_nt: TGCAGTGCTAGAGCTGACCTCCCCACTACGCAGTACTTC

v_call: TRBV4-1
d_call: NA
j_call: TRBJ2-1
clone_size: NA
cdr3_aa: CASSHPSQIYNEQFF
cdr3_nt: TGCGCCAGCAGCCATCCAAGCCAGATCTACAATGAGCAGTTCTTC

v_call: TRBV4-3
d_call: NA
j_call: TRBJ2-2
clone_size: few
cdr3_aa: CASSLAVWGELFF
cdr3_nt: TGCGCCAGCAGCCTAGCGGTGTGGGGGGAGCTGTTTTTT